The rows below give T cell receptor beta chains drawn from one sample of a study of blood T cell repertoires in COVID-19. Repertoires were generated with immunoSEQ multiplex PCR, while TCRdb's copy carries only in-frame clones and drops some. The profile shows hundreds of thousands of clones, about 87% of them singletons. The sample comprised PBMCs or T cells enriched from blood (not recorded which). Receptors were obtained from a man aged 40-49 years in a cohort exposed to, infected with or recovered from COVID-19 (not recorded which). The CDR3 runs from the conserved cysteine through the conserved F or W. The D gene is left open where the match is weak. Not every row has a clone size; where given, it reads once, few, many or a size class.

cdr3_nt: TGTGCCAGCAGTGTTCAGACAGGGGCGGGTGAAACTAATGAAAAACTGTTTTTT; cdr3_aa: CASSVQTGAGETNEKLFF; j_call: TRBJ1-4; clone_size: .; d_call: TRBD1; v_call: TRBV6-4
cdr3_nt: TGTGCCAGCAGCCCTTTCCTCCGGGAGGAACAAGAGACCCAGTACTTC; cdr3_aa: CASSPFLREEQETQYF; j_call: TRBJ2-5; clone_size: .; d_call: TRBD2; v_call: TRBV3-1/TRBV3-2
cdr3_nt: TGTGCCAGTAGTAAAACCCCCGGGACTAGCGGGAGAGTTGAGCAGTTCTTC; cdr3_aa: CASSKTPGTSGRVEQFF; j_call: TRBJ2-1; clone_size: once; d_call: TRBD2; v_call: TRBV19
cdr3_nt: TGTGCCTGGAGTCGCGGGAGAGGGCAGCCCCAGCATTTT; cdr3_aa: CAWSRGRGQPQHF; j_call: TRBJ1-5; clone_size: .; d_call: .; v_call: TRBV30
cdr3_nt: TGTGCCAGCAGTTCTCCGGGACAGGGGTACTACGAGCAGTACTTC; cdr3_aa: CASSSPGQGYYEQYF; j_call: TRBJ2-7; clone_size: .; d_call: TRBD1; v_call: TRBV28
cdr3_nt: TGTGCCAGCAGCCCGCAGGGTAAGCTCCCAGATACGCAGTATTTT; cdr3_aa: CASSPQGKLPDTQYF; j_call: TRBJ2-3; clone_size: .; d_call: .; v_call: TRBV9
cdr3_nt: TGTGCCAGCAGCTTGGGGGACAGCGCTGGGCCCCTCCACTTT; cdr3_aa: CASSLGDSAGPLHF; j_call: TRBJ1-6; clone_size: .; d_call: TRBD1; v_call: TRBV5-8
cdr3_nt: TGCGCCAGCAGCCGTAGACTAGCGGGAGACAATGAGCAGTTCTTC; cdr3_aa: CASSRRLAGDNEQFF; j_call: TRBJ2-1; clone_size: .; d_call: TRBD2; v_call: TRBV4-1
cdr3_nt: TGTGCCAGCAACCTCCGGGGGAGGGTCACCGGGGAGCTGTTTTTT; cdr3_aa: CASNLRGRVTGELFF; j_call: TRBJ2-2; clone_size: .; d_call: TRBD2; v_call: TRBV6-5
cdr3_nt: TGTGCCAGCAGTTTAGGGGGGGTCCAACCCTATTCTGTTGAGCAGTTCTTC; cdr3_aa: CASSLGGVQPYSVEQFF; j_call: TRBJ2-1; clone_size: .; d_call: TRBD2; v_call: TRBV27
cdr3_nt: TGTGCCAGCAGCTTATTTGTCGTCCGGGAGATACGTTACGAGCAGTACTTC; cdr3_aa: CASSLFVVREIRYEQYF; j_call: TRBJ2-7; clone_size: .; d_call: .; v_call: TRBV7-2
cdr3_nt: TGCGCCAGCAGCTCAGGGCTGCCCGGTAACACCATATATTTT; cdr3_aa: CASSSGLPGNTIYF; j_call: TRBJ1-3; clone_size: few; d_call: .; v_call: TRBV5-1
cdr3_nt: TGCAGTGCTAGTTATGATGGCTACACCTTC; cdr3_aa: CSASYDGYTF; j_call: TRBJ1-2; clone_size: .; d_call: .; v_call: TRBV20-1
cdr3_nt: TGTGCCAGCAGCCCGTGGGCAGGGACAGACGGAGATACGCAGTATTTT; cdr3_aa: CASSPWAGTDGDTQYF; j_call: TRBJ2-3; clone_size: .; d_call: TRBD1; v_call: TRBV11-2
cdr3_nt: TGTGCCAGCGGGTCGGACAGGCGCACAGATACGCAGTATTTT; cdr3_aa: CASGSDRRTDTQYF; j_call: TRBJ2-3; clone_size: .; d_call: TRBD1; v_call: TRBV2
cdr3_nt: TGTGCCAGCAGCGCGGTGGAGAATCAGCCCCAGCATTTT; cdr3_aa: CASSAVENQPQHF; j_call: TRBJ1-5; clone_size: .; d_call: .; v_call: TRBV11-3
cdr3_nt: TGTGCCAGCTCACCCGGACAGGGGGCAGGAAATGAGCAGTTCTTC; cdr3_aa: CASSPGQGAGNEQFF; j_call: TRBJ2-1; clone_size: once; d_call: TRBD1; v_call: TRBV18
cdr3_nt: TGTGCCAGTAGTATAGATCCAGGGGTGAACACTGAAGCTTTCTTT; cdr3_aa: CASSIDPGVNTEAFF; j_call: TRBJ1-1; clone_size: .; d_call: .; v_call: TRBV19
cdr3_nt: TGTGCCAGCAGTTTTATCGAGGCGACTAGCGGCACAGATACGCAGTATTTT; cdr3_aa: CASSFIEATSGTDTQYF; j_call: TRBJ2-3; clone_size: .; d_call: TRBD2; v_call: TRBV28
cdr3_nt: TGCGCCAGCAGCTCGGGGGAAGGGTCCACGGACGAGCAGTACTTC; cdr3_aa: CASSSGEGSTDEQYF; j_call: TRBJ2-7; clone_size: .; d_call: .; v_call: TRBV10-1
cdr3_nt: TGTGCCACCTTTCCGACAGGGGGCTATACCGGGGAGCTGTTTTTT; cdr3_aa: CATFPTGGYTGELFF; j_call: TRBJ2-2; clone_size: .; d_call: TRBD1; v_call: TRBV6-5
cdr3_nt: TGCGCCAGCAGCCATGACAGGGGGGCTGGAAACACCATATATTTT; cdr3_aa: CASSHDRGAGNTIYF; j_call: TRBJ1-3; clone_size: .; d_call: TRBD1; v_call: TRBV5-1
cdr3_nt: TGTGCCAGCAGTGAAGGAGGACTAGCAACGGAGACCCAGTACTTC; cdr3_aa: CASSEGGLATETQYF; j_call: TRBJ2-5; clone_size: .; d_call: TRBD2; v_call: TRBV6-1
cdr3_nt: TGTGCCAGCAGGGGTAGCGGGAGAGAGACAGATACGCAGTATTTT; cdr3_aa: CASRGSGRETDTQYF; j_call: TRBJ2-3; clone_size: once; d_call: TRBD2; v_call: TRBV2
cdr3_nt: TGTGCCAGCAGCACCCGGAGAGCCAAAAACATTCAGTACTTC; cdr3_aa: CASSTRRAKNIQYF; j_call: TRBJ2-4; clone_size: .; d_call: .; v_call: TRBV6-5
cdr3_nt: TGTGCCAGCAGCCCCCGGACTACCCACTACGAGCAGTACTTC; cdr3_aa: CASSPRTTHYEQYF; j_call: TRBJ2-7; clone_size: once; d_call: .; v_call: TRBV7-8
cdr3_nt: TGTGCCAGCAGCTTCGGACTAGCGGGGTACAATGAGCAGTTCTTC; cdr3_aa: CASSFGLAGYNEQFF; j_call: TRBJ2-1; clone_size: .; d_call: TRBD2; v_call: TRBV5-5
cdr3_nt: TGCGCCAGCAGTGAGTTGGCGGGAGAAGGATATACGCAGTATTTT; cdr3_aa: CASSELAGEGYTQYF; j_call: TRBJ2-3; clone_size: .; d_call: TRBD2; v_call: TRBV10-1
cdr3_nt: TGTGCCAGCAACAGCGGGAGGGCCGTCTCCTACAATGAGCAGTTCTTC; cdr3_aa: CASNSGRAVSYNEQFF; j_call: TRBJ2-1; clone_size: .; d_call: TRBD2; v_call: TRBV27